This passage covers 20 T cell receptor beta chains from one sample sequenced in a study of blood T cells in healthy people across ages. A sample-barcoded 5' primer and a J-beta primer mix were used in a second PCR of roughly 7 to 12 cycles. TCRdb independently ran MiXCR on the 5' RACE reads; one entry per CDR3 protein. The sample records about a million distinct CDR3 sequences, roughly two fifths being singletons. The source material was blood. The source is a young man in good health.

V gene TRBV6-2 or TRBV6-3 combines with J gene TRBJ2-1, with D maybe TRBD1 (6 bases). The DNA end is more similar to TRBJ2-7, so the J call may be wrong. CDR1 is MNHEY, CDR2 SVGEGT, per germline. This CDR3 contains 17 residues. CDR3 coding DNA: TGTGCCAGCAGTTACTCCAGACAGGAGAGCTCCTACAATGAGCAGTACTTC. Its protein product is CASSYSRQESSYNEQYF.

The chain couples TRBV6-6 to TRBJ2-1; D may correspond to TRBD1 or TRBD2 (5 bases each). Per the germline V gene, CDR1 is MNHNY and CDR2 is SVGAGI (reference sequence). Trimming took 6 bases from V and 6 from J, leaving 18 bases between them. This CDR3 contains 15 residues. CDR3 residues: CASRGDLQSPNEQFF. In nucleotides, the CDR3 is TGTGCCAGCAGGGGGGACCTACAAAGTCCCAATGAGCAGTTCTTC.

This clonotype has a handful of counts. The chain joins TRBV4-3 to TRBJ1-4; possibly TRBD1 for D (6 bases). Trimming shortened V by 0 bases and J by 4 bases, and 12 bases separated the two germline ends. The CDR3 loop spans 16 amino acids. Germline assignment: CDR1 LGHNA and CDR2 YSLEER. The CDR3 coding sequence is TGCGCCAGCAGCCAAGAGGAAGACAGGAGTAATGAAAAACTGTTTTTT. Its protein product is CASSQEEDRSNEKLFF.

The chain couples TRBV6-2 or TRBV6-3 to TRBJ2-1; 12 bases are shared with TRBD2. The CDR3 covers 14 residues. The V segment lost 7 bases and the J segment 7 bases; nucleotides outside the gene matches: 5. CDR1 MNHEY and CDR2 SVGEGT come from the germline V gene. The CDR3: CASTRTSGENEQFF. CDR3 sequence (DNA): TGTGCCAGCACCAGGACTAGCGGGGAGAATGAGCAGTTCTTC.

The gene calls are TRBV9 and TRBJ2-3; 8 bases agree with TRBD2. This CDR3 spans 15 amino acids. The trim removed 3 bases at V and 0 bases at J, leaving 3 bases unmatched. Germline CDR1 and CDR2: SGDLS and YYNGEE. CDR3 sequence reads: CASSDERGSTDTQYF. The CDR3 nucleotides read TGTGCCAGCAGCGATGAGCGGGGGAGCACAGATACGCAGTATTTT. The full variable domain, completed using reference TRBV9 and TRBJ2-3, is DSGVTQTPKHLITATGQRVTLRCSPRSGDLSVYWYQQSLDQGLQFLIQYYNGEERAKGNILERFSAQQFPDLHSELNLSSLELGDSALYFCASSDERGSTDTQYFGPGTRLTVL.

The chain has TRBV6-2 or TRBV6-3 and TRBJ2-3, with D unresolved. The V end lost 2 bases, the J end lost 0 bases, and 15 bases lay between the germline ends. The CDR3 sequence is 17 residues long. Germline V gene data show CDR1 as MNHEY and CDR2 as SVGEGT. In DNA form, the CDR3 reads TGTGCCAGCAGTTACCGGCCGGACGGAAGAAGCACAGATACGCAGTATTTT. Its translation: CASSYRPDGRSTDTQYF.

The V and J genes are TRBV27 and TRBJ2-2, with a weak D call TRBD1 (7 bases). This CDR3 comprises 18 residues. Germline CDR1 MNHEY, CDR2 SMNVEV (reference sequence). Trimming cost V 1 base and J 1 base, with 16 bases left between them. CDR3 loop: CASSLLAGGGENTGELFF. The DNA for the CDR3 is TGTGCCAGCAGTTTATTGGCAGGGGGAGGCGAGAACACCGGGGAGCTGTTTTTT.

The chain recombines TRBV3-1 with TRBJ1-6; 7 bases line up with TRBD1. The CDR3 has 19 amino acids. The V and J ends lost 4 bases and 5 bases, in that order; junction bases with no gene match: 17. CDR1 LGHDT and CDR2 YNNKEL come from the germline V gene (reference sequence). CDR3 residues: CASSLYRPMDRRNNSPLHF. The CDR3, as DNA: TGTGCCAGCAGCCTATACAGACCAATGGACAGGAGAAATAATTCACCCCTCCACTTT.

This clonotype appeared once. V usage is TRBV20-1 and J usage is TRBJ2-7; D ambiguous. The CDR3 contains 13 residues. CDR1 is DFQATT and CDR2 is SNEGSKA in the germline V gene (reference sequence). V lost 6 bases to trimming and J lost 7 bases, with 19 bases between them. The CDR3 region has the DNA TGCAGTGCGGGGATTGACCGGCATAATGAGCAGTACTTC. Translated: CSAGIDRHNEQYF.

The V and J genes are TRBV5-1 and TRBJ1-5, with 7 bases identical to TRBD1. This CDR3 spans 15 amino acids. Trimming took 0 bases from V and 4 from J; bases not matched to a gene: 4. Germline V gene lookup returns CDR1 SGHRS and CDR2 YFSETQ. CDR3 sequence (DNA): TGCGCCAGCAGCTTGGAACAGGGGCGGAATCAGCCCCAGCATTTT. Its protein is CASSLEQGRNQPQHF.

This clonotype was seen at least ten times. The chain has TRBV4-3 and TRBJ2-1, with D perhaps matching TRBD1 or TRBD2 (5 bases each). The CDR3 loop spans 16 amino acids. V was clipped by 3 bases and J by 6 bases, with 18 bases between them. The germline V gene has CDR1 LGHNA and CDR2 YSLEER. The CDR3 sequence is CASSHTGLASGNEQFF. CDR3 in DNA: TGCGCCAGCAGCCACACAGGTCTAGCATCTGGCAATGAGCAGTTCTTC.

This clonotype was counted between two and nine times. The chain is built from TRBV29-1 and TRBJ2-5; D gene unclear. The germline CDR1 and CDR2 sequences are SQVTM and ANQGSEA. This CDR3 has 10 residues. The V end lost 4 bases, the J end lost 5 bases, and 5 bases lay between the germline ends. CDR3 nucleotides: TGCAGCGTTGGAAGGGAGACCCAGTACTTC. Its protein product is CSVGRETQYF. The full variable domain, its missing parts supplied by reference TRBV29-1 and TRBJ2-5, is SAVISQKPSRDICQRGTSLTIQCQVDSQVTMMFWYRQQPGQSLTLIATANQGSEATYESGFVIDKFPISRPNLTFSTLTVSNMSPEDSSIYLCSVGRETQYFGPGTRLLVL.

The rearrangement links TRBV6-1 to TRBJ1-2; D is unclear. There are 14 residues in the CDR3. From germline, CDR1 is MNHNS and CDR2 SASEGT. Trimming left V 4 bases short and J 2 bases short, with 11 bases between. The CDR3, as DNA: TGTGCCAGCAGTGCCAACCAGGCGAACTATGGCTACACCTTC. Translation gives CASSANQANYGYTF.

The chain's CDR3 is CASRLQGIYGYTF. CDR3 sequence (DNA): TGTGCCAGTAGATTACAGGGGATCTATGGCTACACCTTC. This chain uses TRBV19 with TRBJ1-2, with TRBD1 matching 7 bases. After removal of 6 bases from V and 4 bases from J, the junction contained 5 bases not matched to a gene. This CDR3 is built from 13 residues. Germline loops: CDR1 LNHDA, CDR2 SQIVND (reference sequence).

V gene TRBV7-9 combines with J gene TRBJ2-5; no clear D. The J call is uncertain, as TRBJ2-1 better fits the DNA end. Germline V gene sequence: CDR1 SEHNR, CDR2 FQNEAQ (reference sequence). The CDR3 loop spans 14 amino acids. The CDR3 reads CASSAGISQETQFF. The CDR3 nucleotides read TGTGCCAGCAGCGCCGGCATCAGTCAAGAGACCCAGTTCTTC.

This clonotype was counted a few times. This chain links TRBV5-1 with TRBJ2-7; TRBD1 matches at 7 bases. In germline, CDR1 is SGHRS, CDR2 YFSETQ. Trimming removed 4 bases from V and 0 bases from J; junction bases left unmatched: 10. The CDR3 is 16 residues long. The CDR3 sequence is CASSPTPQGLSYEQYF. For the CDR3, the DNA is TGCGCCAGCAGCCCAACCCCACAGGGGCTCTCCTACGAGCAGTACTTC.

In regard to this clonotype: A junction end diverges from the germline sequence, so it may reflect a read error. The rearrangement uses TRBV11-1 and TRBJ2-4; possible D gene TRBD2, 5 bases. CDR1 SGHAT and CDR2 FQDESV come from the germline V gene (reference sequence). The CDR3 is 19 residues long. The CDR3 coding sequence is TGTGTCAGCAGCTTAGCGCCGGCGAGAGGGCACCTTGCCAAAAACATTCAGTACTTC. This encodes CVSSLAPARGHLAKNIQYF.

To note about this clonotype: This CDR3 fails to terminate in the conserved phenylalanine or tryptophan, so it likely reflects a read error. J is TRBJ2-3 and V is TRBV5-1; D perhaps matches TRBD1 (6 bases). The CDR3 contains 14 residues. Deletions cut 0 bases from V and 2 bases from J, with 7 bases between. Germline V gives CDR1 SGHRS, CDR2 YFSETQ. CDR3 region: CASSLDRATDTQYV. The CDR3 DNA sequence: TGCGCCAGCAGCTTGGACAGGGCCACAGATACGCAGTATGTT.

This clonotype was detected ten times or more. The CDR3 sequence: CASSLERSIRPYEQYF. The CDR3 DNA sequence: TGTGCCAGCAGCTTAGAGCGATCGATTCGTCCCTACGAGCAGTACTTC. The rearrangement links TRBV7-9 to TRBJ2-7; D uncertain. Trimming took 1 base from V and 2 from J, leaving 15 bases between them. Germline-derived CDR1 and CDR2 are SEHNR and FQNEAQ (reference sequence). There are 16 residues in the CDR3.

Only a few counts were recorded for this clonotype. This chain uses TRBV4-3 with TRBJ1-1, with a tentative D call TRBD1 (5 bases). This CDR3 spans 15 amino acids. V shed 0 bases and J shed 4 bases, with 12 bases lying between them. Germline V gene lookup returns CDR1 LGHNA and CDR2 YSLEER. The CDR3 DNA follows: TGCGCCAGCAGCCAAGATCTCCGCAGGGCCACTGAAGCTTTCTTT. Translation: CASSQDLRRATEAFF.